This TCR beta chain is drawn from a study of blood T cell repertoires in COVID-19. Study summary: Sites across the United States, Italy and Spain contributed samples from acute and convalescent COVID-19.

Clones were read by immunoSEQ multiplex PCR, and TCRdb kept only the in-frame ones, dropping some. The table shows some 89,000 clones, with approximately 82% occurring only once. With 3 bases removed from V and 5 bases from J, the gap between germline ends came to 14 bases. The germline gives CDR1 SGHRS, CDR2 YFSETQ. The CDR3 consists of 14 residues. Sequenced input: peripheral blood. The source is a woman at least 80 years old with acute or convalescent COVID-19. The gene calls are TRBV5-1 and TRBJ1-1; unclear D gene. CDR3 sequence reads: CASSSPGGFTEAFF. CDR3 nucleotides: TGCGCCAGCAGCTCGCCGGGTGGTTTTACTGAAGCTTTCTTT. Full variable domain (outside the CDR3, taken from reference TRBV5-1 and TRBJ1-1): KAGVTQTPRYLIKTRGQQVTLSCSPISGHRSVSWYQQTPGQGLQFLFEYFSETQRNKGNFPGRFSGRQFSNSRSEMNVSTLELGDSALYLCASSSPGGFTEAFFGQGTRLTVV.